Following are 8 T cell receptor beta chains from one sample sequenced in a study of blood T cell repertoires in COVID-19. Here immunoSEQ multiplex PCR was the method, and the copy in TCRdb shows in-frame clones only, minus some. The repertoire holds approximately 180,000 clones, with 70% to 90% as singletons. The sequencing input was peripheral blood. Receptors originate from a human donor with active or convalescent COVID-19. The donor label of this sample is uncertain.

This CDR3 reads CATRTGQENTEAFF. In nucleotides, the CDR3 is TGTGCCACCAGAACCGGACAGGAAAACACTGAAGCTTTCTTT. The V gene is TRBV24-1, the J gene TRBJ1-1, with 7 bases lining up with TRBD1. The V gene end was trimmed by 7 bases and the J gene end by 2 bases; junction bases not matched to a gene: 6. The length of the CDR3 is 14 residues. Germline loops: CDR1 KGHDR, CDR2 SFDVKD.

The CDR3 loop is CASGGRADTEAFF. As DNA, the CDR3 is TGTGCCAGCGGGGGGAGGGCGGACACTGAAGCTTTCTTT. V is TRBV2 and J is TRBJ1-1; the D gene is possibly TRBD1 (5 bases). V was trimmed by 8 bases and J by 3 bases, leaving 13 bases between them. CDR1 and CDR2 (germline): SNHLY, FYNNEI. The CDR3 runs to 13 residues.

This chain joins TRBV9 and TRBJ2-3; 9 nucleotides line up with TRBD2. CDR1 is SGDLS and CDR2 is YYNGEE in the germline V gene. V dropped 3 bases and J dropped 1; count of bases not matched to a gene: 6. This CDR3 spans 16 amino acids. This chain's CDR3 is CASSELAGGGTDTQYF. The CDR3 coding sequence is TGTGCCAGCAGCGAGCTGGCGGGAGGGGGCACAGATACGCAGTATTTT.

The chain links TRBV3-1 (or the pseudogene TRBV3-2) to TRBJ1-6; D remains unclear. The germline V and J ends were trimmed by 0 bases and 13 bases, with 10 bases remaining between them. In germline, CDR1 is LGHDT, CDR2 YNNKEL (reference sequence). CDR3 length: 13 residues. CDR3 in DNA: TGTGCCAGCAGCCAAGATCACTCCCCCCCCCTCCACTTT. It encodes CASSQDHSPPLHF.

This clone was detected only a few times. J is TRBJ1-4 and V is TRBV5-5; tentatively, D is TRBD1 (6 bases). V was cut by 2 bases and J by 2 bases, with 16 bases left in between. Germline V gives CDR1 SGHKS, CDR2 YYEKEE (reference sequence). The CDR3 contains 17 residues. CDR3 bases: TGTGCCAGCAGCTTTTGGTCGACAGGAAGGACTAATGAAAAACTGTTTTTT. Protein product: CASSFWSTGRTNEKLFF.

The chain combines TRBV20-1 with TRBJ1-1, with D uncertain. Looked up from germline, CDR1 is DFQATT and CDR2 is SNEGSKA (reference sequence). This CDR3 is 10 amino acids long. Between the trimmed V and J ends, which lost 6 bases and 4 bases, there was a span of 6 bases. CDR3: CSAARTEAFF. Written as DNA, the CDR3 is TGCAGTGCAGCCCGCACTGAAGCTTTCTTT.

This rearrangement joins TRBV6-2 or TRBV6-3 to TRBJ2-5; 11 nucleotides line up with TRBD2. Germline V gene lookup returns CDR1 MNHEY and CDR2 SVGEGT. V lost 2 bases to trimming and J lost 0 bases; unmatched junction nucleotides: 8. The CDR3 loop spans 18 amino acids. In DNA, the CDR3 is TGTGCCAGCAGTTACGAGCCTAGCGGGGGGCCTTACCAAGAGACCCAGTACTTC. It encodes CASSYEPSGGPYQETQYF.

J is TRBJ1-2 and V is TRBV9, with 9 bases identical to TRBD1. Germline CDR1 and CDR2: SGDLS and YYNGEE. V shed 0 bases and J 4 bases; nucleotides not matched to a gene: 4. The CDR3 spans 15 residues. The CDR3 nucleotides read TGTGCCAGCAGCGTAGGGACAGGGGATTTCTATGGCTACACCTTC. This codes for CASSVGTGDFYGYTF.